This T cell receptor (beta chain) was identified during a study of blood T cell repertoires in COVID-19. CDR3 length: 15 amino acids. Germline V CDR1 and CDR2: SGHTA, FQGNSA. V was clipped by 0 bases and J by 7 bases, with 15 bases between them. The protocol was immunoSEQ multiplex PCR, while the TCRdb copy is restricted to in-frame clones and leaves out a portion. This table holds 280,000 or so clones, about 88% found once. V and J are TRBV7-2 and TRBJ1-2, with D possibly TRBD1 on 6 matching bases. This receptor was taken from a woman aged 55-69 years with acute or convalescent COVID-19. What was sequenced was peripheral blood. The CDR3 nucleotides are TGTGCCAGCAGCTTAGCGCATCGGGGGGCGGGTGGCTACACCTTC. It is translated as CASSLAHRGAGGYTF.